Below are 25 T cell receptor beta chains sequenced from a single sample in a study of blood T cell repertoires in COVID-19. Repertoires were generated with immunoSEQ multiplex PCR, while TCRdb's copy carries only in-frame clones and drops some. This sample has 250,000 or so clones, with around 84% found just once. The sequenced material came from PBMCs or T cells enriched from blood (not recorded which). All receptors come from a man in his forties who had recovered from COVID-19.

This clone has a single count. The V call is TRBV7-2, the J call TRBJ2-7; 9 positions agree with TRBD1. The ends lost 5 bases at V and 6 bases at J; junction bases unmatched: 5. This CDR3 comprises 13 residues. CDR1 SGHTA and CDR2 FQGNSA come from the germline V gene. CDR3 sequence reads: CASSKGTGTEQYF. The CDR3 region has the DNA TGTGCCAGCAGCAAGGGGACAGGGACCGAGCAGTACTTC.

The chain combines TRBV7-6 with TRBJ2-1, with 11 bases fitting TRBD2. Germline lookup yields CDR1 SGHVS and CDR2 FNYEAQ. This CDR3 spans 17 amino acids. The ends lost 2 bases at V and 0 bases at J; junction bases unmatched: 3. The CDR3 DNA is TGTGCCAGCAGCTTAAATGGACTAGCGGGCTCCTACAATGAGCAGTTCTTC. This codes for CASSLNGLAGSYNEQFF.

This clone appeared a single time. This chain joins TRBV2 and TRBJ2-7, with 10 bases fitting TRBD1. The CDR3 consists of 15 residues. Germline V CDR1 and CDR2: SNHLY, FYNNEI. With V trimmed by 7 bases and J by 6 bases, 12 bases remained unmatched. The CDR3 DNA reads as TGTGCCAGCAATCTACCGGGACAGGGGAATCTCGAGCAGTACTTC. This codes for CASNLPGQGNLEQYF.

The chain carries TRBV3-1 (or the pseudogene TRBV3-2) and TRBJ2-7; 7 nucleotides match TRBD1. V lost 0 bases, J lost 2 bases, and 7 bases stayed unmatched. The germline V gene encodes CDR1 LGHDT and CDR2 YNNKEL (reference sequence). CDR3 length: 16 amino acids. The CDR3 DNA reads as TGTGCCAGCAGCCAAGAACGGGCAGGGGGAACCTACGAGCAGTACTTC. Translation gives CASSQERAGGTYEQYF.

This rearrangement joins TRBV27 to TRBJ1-2; D perhaps matches TRBD1 (6 bases). Trimming removed 5 bases at V and 6 bases at J, with 22 bases between. The CDR3 sequence is 16 residues long. Germline CDR1 and CDR2: MNHEY and SMNVEV (reference sequence). The CDR3 region has the DNA TGTGCCAGCAGTCCCGGACAGCCCGGGGTCCCCAATGGCTACACCTTC. Translating it yields CASSPGQPGVPNGYTF.

This chain joins TRBV24-1 and TRBJ2-1, with unresolved D. The V end was cut by 1 base, the J end by 8 bases, with 5 bases between. The CDR3 loop spans 12 amino acids. CDR1 is KGHDR and CDR2 is SFDVKD in the germline V gene. CDR3 residues: CATSDLFDEQFF. In nucleotides, the CDR3 is TGTGCCACCAGTGATTTATTCGATGAGCAGTTCTTC.

This chain joins TRBV5-4 and TRBJ2-1; 8 bases line up with TRBD1. Germline V CDR1 and CDR2: SGHNT, YYREEE (reference sequence). CDR3 length: 14 amino acids. After removal of 1 base from V and 8 bases from J, the junction contained 5 bases not matched to a gene. The CDR3 loop reads CASSLWQGAYEQFF. For the CDR3, the DNA is TGTGCCAGCAGCTTGTGGCAGGGGGCATATGAGCAGTTCTTC.

The chain recombines TRBV5-8 with TRBJ1-5, with 9 bases that match TRBD1. Germline values: CDR1 SGHTS, CDR2 YDEGEE. This CDR3 has 15 amino acids. The V gene end was trimmed by 4 bases and the J gene end by 6 bases; junction bases not matched to a gene: 8. The CDR3 bases are TGTGCCAGCAGCCGCACAGGGGGCAGGGGTCAGCCCCAGCATTTT. This sequence encodes CASSRTGGRGQPQHF.

The chain links TRBV5-1 to TRBJ2-2, with 10 bases fitting TRBD2. This CDR3 comprises 18 residues. V lost 1 base, J lost 2 bases, and 8 bases stayed unmatched. Per germline, CDR1 SGHRS and CDR2 YFSETQ. The DNA for the CDR3 is TGCGCCAGCAGCTTGCTAAGCGGGAGGGCCGTTAACACCGGGGAGCTGTTTTTT. Protein sequence: CASSLLSGRAVNTGELFF.

The J gene is TRBJ2-2, the V gene TRBV5-1, with TRBD1 identical over 7 bases. The junction had 7 bases not matched to a gene; V was cut back by 4 bases and J by 4 bases. The germline V gene encodes CDR1 SGHRS and CDR2 YFSETQ. This CDR3 contains 15 residues. The CDR3 loop reads CASSIAGDSTGELFF. DNA for the CDR3: TGCGCCAGCAGCATCGCAGGGGACAGCACCGGGGAGCTGTTTTTT. The full variable domain, rest sourced from reference TRBV5-1 and TRBJ2-2, is KAGVTQTPRYLIKTRGQQVTLSCSPISGHRSVSWYQQTPGQGLQFLFEYFSETQRNKGNFPGRFSGRQFSNSRSEMNVSTLELGDSALYLCASSIAGDSTGELFFGEGSRLTVL.

V usage is TRBV6-6 and J usage is TRBJ1-1; no clear D gene. V lost 0 bases and J lost 1, with 9 bases in between. CDR1 is MNHNY, CDR2 SVGAGI, per germline (reference sequence). The CDR3 sequence is 15 residues long. The CDR3 protein is CASSYSNGRNTEAFF. The CDR3 nucleotides are TGTGCCAGCAGTTACTCGAACGGTCGGAACACTGAAGCTTTCTTT.

The chain uses TRBV6-2 or TRBV6-3 and TRBJ1-5; 11 bases align to TRBD1. V dropped 5 bases and J dropped 6; count of bases not matched to a gene: 3. Germline CDR1 is MNHEY and CDR2 is SVGEGT. The CDR3 loop spans 14 amino acids. In nucleotides, the CDR3 is TGTGCCAGCAGTGACGGGACAGGGGGTCAGCCCCAGCATTTT. It specifies CASSDGTGGQPQHF.

This chain uses TRBV5-1 with TRBJ2-4, with 12 bases lining up with TRBD2. The CDR3 is 13 residues long. V lost 0 bases and J lost 15; bases outside the gene matches: 4. Looked up from germline, CDR1 is SGHRS and CDR2 is YFSETQ. CDR3 sequence: CASSLASGGAAYF. The CDR3 DNA follows: TGCGCCAGCAGCTTGGCTAGCGGGGGGGCAGCGTACTTC.

Remarks on this clone: In the same sample, other DNA sequences code for this CDR3. The chain has TRBV7-9 and TRBJ1-2; TRBD1 aligns across 9 bases. This CDR3 has 13 residues. CDR1 SEHNR and CDR2 FQNEAQ come from the germline V gene (reference sequence). The junction had 3 bases not matched to a gene; V was cut back by 5 bases and J by 5 bases. CDR3: CASSLGQGYGYTF. The CDR3, as DNA: TGTGCCAGCAGCCTGGGACAGGGTTATGGCTACACCTTC.

The chain carries TRBV27 and TRBJ2-7, with 12 nucleotides matching TRBD2. Germline CDR1 is MNHEY and CDR2 is SMNVEV (reference sequence). The V and J ends lost 4 bases and 4 bases, in that order; junction bases with no gene match: 5. This CDR3 is built from 15 residues. CDR3 in DNA: TGTGCCAGCAGTTCAACGACTAGCGGGGGTTACGAGCAGTACTTC. Its translation is CASSSTTSGGYEQYF.

The J gene is TRBJ2-2, the V gene TRBV6-5, with D tentatively TRBD1 (5 bases). V was shortened by 11 bases and J by 2 bases, with 9 bases between the two germline ends. Germline V gene sequence: CDR1 MNHEY, CDR2 SVGAGI. The CDR3 sequence is 12 residues long. DNA of the CDR3: TGTGCCGGGGCAGCTAACACCGGGGAGCTGTTTTTT. Residues: CAGAANTGELFF.

The rearrangement uses TRBV25-1 and TRBJ1-3; TRBD1 is a possible D gene (5 bases). CDR1 MGHDK and CDR2 SYGVNS come from the germline V gene. The CDR3 has 17 residues. The V end lost 4 bases, the J end lost 1 base, and 17 bases lay between the germline ends. In DNA form, the CDR3 reads TGTGCCAGCAGTGCGAAATTGGACGGGGGTTCTGGAAACACCATATATTTT. It translates to CASSAKLDGGSGNTIYF. Full variable domain (remainder filled in from reference TRBV25-1 and TRBJ1-3): EADIYQTPRYLVIGTGKKITLECSQTMGHDKMYWYQQDPGMELHLIHYSYGVNSTEKGDLSSESTVSRIRTEHFPLTLESARPSHTSQYLCASSAKLDGGSGNTIYFGEGSWLTVV.

The genes are TRBV28 and TRBJ2-7; 8 bases agree with TRBD2. Germline-derived CDR1 and CDR2 are MDHEN and SYDVKM. The V gene end was trimmed by 2 bases and the J gene end by 3 bases; junction bases not matched to a gene: 3. The CDR3 is 14 amino acids. This chain's CDR3 is CASSLGTRHYEQYF. The CDR3 region has the DNA TGTGCCAGCAGTTTAGGGACTAGGCACTACGAGCAGTACTTC.

The chain links TRBV6-5 to TRBJ1-1, with 9 positions matching TRBD1. Losses at the gene ends were 6 bases for V and 4 bases for J; bases not matched to a gene: 3. Germline-derived CDR1 and CDR2 are MNHEY and SVGAGI. The CDR3 covers 13 residues. Written as DNA, the CDR3 is TGTGCCAGCAGGACGACAGGGGGCACTGAAGCTTTCTTT. As protein: CASRTTGGTEAFF.

This chain joins TRBV6-5 and TRBJ2-5; TRBD2 agrees at 7 bases. Trimming at V came to 9 bases and at J to 5 bases, leaving 9 bases not matched to a gene. Germline V gives CDR1 MNHEY, CDR2 SVGAGI. This CDR3 spans 13 amino acids. In DNA, the CDR3 is TGTGCCAGTAAACCGGGAGGCGGGGAGACCCAGTACTTC. It codes for CASKPGGGETQYF.

The chain has TRBV9 and TRBJ2-3; 8 bases are a match to TRBD2. Per the germline V gene, CDR1 is SGDLS and CDR2 is YYNGEE. The J segment lost 5 bases and the V segment lost 0 bases, leaving 8 bases of the junction unmatched. The CDR3 extends over 16 amino acids. CDR3 sequence: CASSVGVTSVGDTQYF. The CDR3 DNA sequence: TGTGCCAGCAGCGTAGGTGTGACTAGCGTCGGAGATACGCAGTATTTT.

The V call is TRBV20-1, the J call TRBJ2-7; 9 bases agree with TRBD1. Germline CDR1 reads DFQATT; CDR2 reads SNEGSKA (reference sequence). This CDR3 is 14 amino acids long. Unmatched junction bases numbered 6, after V lost 3 bases and J lost 3 bases. The DNA for the CDR3 is TGCAGTGCTAGTAAGGGACAGGGAATCTACGAGCAGTACTTC. Protein sequence: CSASKGQGIYEQYF.

The CDR3 region is CSVAGQGYEQYF. Written as DNA, the CDR3 is TGCAGCGTTGCGGGACAGGGCTACGAGCAGTACTTC. The V and J genes are TRBV29-1 and TRBJ2-7; 9 positions match TRBD1. CDR1 is SQVTM, CDR2 ANQGSEA, per germline. The V segment lost 4 bases and the J segment 3 bases; nucleotides outside the gene matches: 1. The CDR3 is made up of 12 amino acids.

V is TRBV5-1 and J is TRBJ2-1; D call uncertain. The germline V and J ends were trimmed by 0 bases and 4 bases, with 5 bases remaining between them. CDR1 SGHRS and CDR2 YFSETQ come from the germline V gene. CDR3 length: 13 residues. The CDR3 DNA follows: TGCGCCAGCAGCTTGGAATCGTACAATGAGCAGTTCTTC. This encodes CASSLESYNEQFF.

The chain recombines TRBV30 with TRBJ2-7; the match to TRBD1 covers 9 bases. J gave up 2 bases and V 2 bases, and 7 bases lay outside the gene matches. CDR1 and CDR2 (germline): GTSNPN, SVGIG (reference sequence). The CDR3 is 15 amino acids. CDR3 nucleotide sequence: TGTGCCTGGAGTCTAACCGGGACAGGGACCTACGAGCAGTACTTC. It yields the protein CAWSLTGTGTYEQYF.